The 23 T cell receptor beta chains reported below all come from one sample, sequenced in a study of Ad26.COV2.S vaccination and SARS-CoV-2 variants (dated by TCRdb to the early 2020s). Preparation of the library involved the immunoSEQ multiplex PCR assay. Drawn from immuneACCESS, this table holds only the in-frame rearrangements with V and J called that TCRdb kept. Clones are partly lost; checked studies trace under half to an unresolved V gene and leave the rest unexplained. In all, the sample holds 320,000 or so clones, and about 90% of those were seen once. Roughly 6% of the sample goes to the ten largest clones. This specimen's treatment or condition label, per the study, means: 15 to 20 received Ad26.COV2.S at low or high dose, single or two shots; five or six received placebo; per-sample allocation not given. For vaccine and placebo recipients, repertoires were sequenced using samples collected on day 63 after the first injection.

This material consisted of peripheral blood, taken in a trial of Ad26.COV2.S vaccine versus placebo. Source of these receptors: a person between 18 and 59 years old who received the Ad26.COV2.S COVID-19 vaccine or a placebo.

This clone was seen just once. The chain links TRBV7-3 to TRBJ2-2; 8 bases align to TRBD1. The CDR3 totals 15 residues. Germline V gives CDR1 SGHTA, CDR2 FQGTGA. Unmatched junction bases numbered 6, after V lost 5 bases and J lost 4 bases. The CDR3 loop reads CASSLGTGLTGELFF. The CDR3 region has the DNA TGTGCCAGCAGCCTTGGGACAGGCCTCACCGGGGAGCTGTTTTTT.

This chain uses TRBV5-5 with TRBJ1-5; possibly TRBD1 for D (5 bases). The CDR3 covers 14 residues. Deletions cut 4 bases from V and 3 bases from J, with 11 bases between. CDR1 and CDR2 from the germline V gene are SGHKS and YYEKEE (reference sequence). The CDR3 is CASSPDSLNQPQHF. DNA of the CDR3: TGTGCCAGCAGCCCAGACAGCCTCAATCAGCCCCAGCATTTT.

The chain links TRBV7-9 to TRBJ2-1; D is uncertain. CDR3 size: 13 residues. Germline V gene lookup returns CDR1 SEHNR and CDR2 FQNEAQ (reference sequence). The V end was cut by 1 base, the J end by 10 bases, with 11 bases between. In DNA, the CDR3 is TGTGCCAGCAGCTTAGTAAGGCGAGGAGAGCAGTTCTTC. Amino acids: CASSLVRRGEQFF.

DNA of the CDR3: TGTGCCAGCAGCTTAGCCCAGGGTAATTCACCCCTCCACTTT. It codes for CASSLAQGNSPLHF. The chain couples TRBV7-9 to TRBJ1-6; tentative D call: TRBD1 (5 bases). The CDR3 contains 14 residues. Per the germline V gene, CDR1 is SEHNR and CDR2 is FQNEAQ (reference sequence). The ends were cut back, 0 bases at V and 6 bases at J, with 6 bases in the middle.

The chain employs TRBV19 and TRBJ1-1; D uncertain. The length of the CDR3 is 18 residues. Per the germline V gene, CDR1 is LNHDA and CDR2 is SQIVND (reference sequence). V lost 10 bases and J 0 bases, leaving 27 bases between the germline ends. The CDR3 spells CATTRTGNLLFMNTEAFF. The CDR3 DNA reads TGTGCCACTACGCGAACGGGGAATCTTTTATTTATGAACACTGAAGCTTTCTTT. Supplemented by reference TRBV19 and TRBJ1-1, the full variable domain reads DGGITQSPKYLFRKEGQNVTLSCEQNLNHDAMYWYRQDPGQGLRLIYYSQIVNDFQKGDIAEGYSVSREKKESFPLTVTSAQKNPTAFYLCATTRTGNLLFMNTEAFFGQGTRLTVV.

The count of this clone is one. The CDR3 protein is CASSLMDSSTGELFF. CDR3 coding DNA: TGTGCCAGCAGCTTGATGGACAGTTCGACCGGGGAGCTGTTTTTT. The V gene is TRBV7-3, the J gene TRBJ2-2; possible D gene TRBD1, 6 bases. Per germline, CDR1 SGHTA and CDR2 FQGTGA. This CDR3 region has 15 residues. Trimming left V 3 bases short and J 5 bases short, with 13 bases between. Variable domain in full (rest from reference TRBV7-3 and TRBJ2-2): GAGVSQTPSNKVTEKGKYVELRCDPISGHTALYWYRQSLGQGPEFLIYFQGTGAADDSGLPNDRFFAVRPEGSVSTLKIQRTERGDSAVYLCASSLMDSSTGELFFGEGSRLTVL.

V gene TRBV27 combines with J gene TRBJ1-1, with D perhaps TRBD1 (5 bases). CDR1 MNHEY and CDR2 SMNVEV come from the germline V gene (reference sequence). V was trimmed by 6 bases and J by 0 bases, leaving 11 bases between them. This CDR3 is built from 14 residues. CDR3 sequence reads: CASRSGRMNTEAFF. The CDR3 DNA sequence: TGTGCCAGCAGATCGGGACGGATGAACACTGAAGCTTTCTTT.

This sequence joins TRBV7-9 and TRBJ1-1; the match to TRBD1 covers 9 bases. The CDR3 totals 16 residues. V lost 5 bases to trimming and J lost 5 bases; unmatched junction nucleotides: 12. CDR1 and CDR2 (germline): SEHNR, FQNEAQ (reference sequence). The CDR3 bases are TGTGCCAGCAGCATCTCACAGGGGGCGGGTGGGACTGAAGCTTTCTTT. It encodes CASSISQGAGGTEAFF.

The gene calls are TRBV6-5 and TRBJ1-2, with D uncertain. Trimming pared 4 bases from V and 1 base from J, leaving 13 bases between. Germline lookup yields CDR1 MNHEY and CDR2 SVGAGI. This CDR3 region has 15 residues. DNA of the CDR3: TGTGCCAGCAGTTCGGAGGGAACGAATAACTATGGCTACACCTTC. Translating gives CASSSEGTNNYGYTF.

The chain carries TRBV7-9 and TRBJ1-1, with D unclear. The CDR3 loop spans 13 amino acids. Germline CDR1 is SEHNR and CDR2 is FQNEAQ (reference sequence). V lost 4 bases and J 5 bases, leaving 11 bases between the germline ends. The CDR3 nucleotides are TGTGCCAGCAGCTATGTACCCCAAACTGAAGCTTTCTTT. Residues: CASSYVPQTEAFF.

This clone appeared a single time. This chain links TRBV11-2 with TRBJ1-1; D remains unclear. Trimming left V 7 bases short and J 0 bases short, with 12 bases between. CDR1 is SGHAT and CDR2 is FQNNGV in the germline V gene. CDR3 length: 14 amino acids. The CDR3 loop is CASTIGGLNTEAFF. The DNA of the CDR3 is TGTGCCAGCACCATAGGAGGGCTGAACACTGAAGCTTTCTTT.

The rearrangement links TRBV12-3 or TRBV12-4 to TRBJ2-4, with 8 bases fitting TRBD2. Trimming took 5 bases from V and 10 from J; bases not matched to a gene: 7. The CDR3 has 13 residues. DNA of the CDR3: TGTGCCAGCAGTAACCCGGGGGGGAGGATTCAGTACTTC. Translated: CASSNPGGRIQYF.

This chain joins TRBV7-2 and TRBJ2-2; TRBD2 might be the D (5 bases). The V and J ends lost 2 bases and 1 base respectively, with 8 bases between them. Looked up from germline, CDR1 is SGHTA and CDR2 is FQGNSA. The CDR3 contains 15 residues. Written as DNA, the CDR3 is TGTGCCAGCAGCTTAACCCGGGGGAACACCGGGGAGCTGTTTTTT. Translating gives CASSLTRGNTGELFF.

The chain employs TRBV6-2 or TRBV6-3 and TRBJ2-7, with 7 bases that match TRBD2. The J segment lost 1 base and the V segment lost 0 bases, leaving 6 bases of the junction unmatched. CDR3 length: 16 residues. CDR1 is MNHEY, CDR2 SVGEGT, per germline. The CDR3 loop reads CASSYSVGGRSYEQYF. The CDR3 coding sequence is TGTGCCAGCAGTTACTCAGTGGGCGGGAGATCCTACGAGCAGTACTTC.

V usage is TRBV29-1 and J usage is TRBJ1-4; unclear D gene. V shed 4 bases and J shed 5 bases, with 11 bases lying between them. The CDR3 is 13 amino acids. Germline CDR1 SQVTM, CDR2 ANQGSEA. Here the CDR3 reads CSVARSKNEKLFF. CDR3 coding DNA: TGCAGCGTTGCCAGGTCCAAGAATGAAAAACTGTTTTTT. Full variable domain (rest looked up from reference TRBV29-1 and TRBJ1-4): SAVISQKPSRDICQRGTSLTIQCQVDSQVTMMFWYRQQPGQSLTLIATANQGSEATYESGFVIDKFPISRPNLTFSTLTVSNMSPEDSSIYLCSVARSKNEKLFFGSGTQLSVL.

This rearrangement joins TRBV19 to TRBJ1-2; D call uncertain. V shed 3 bases and J shed 4 bases, with 21 bases lying between them. The V gene's germline CDR1 is LNHDA and CDR2 SQIVND (reference sequence). This CDR3 is 17 amino acids long. The CDR3 loop is CASSMGSLGMIGYGYTF. Written as DNA, the CDR3 is TGTGCCAGTAGTATGGGATCGTTAGGGATGATCGGCTATGGCTACACCTTC.

The chain links TRBV6-5 to TRBJ2-3; 8 nucleotides agree with TRBD1. The CDR3 covers 14 residues. Germline values: CDR1 MNHEY, CDR2 SVGAGI. Losses at the gene ends were 3 bases for V and 5 bases for J; bases not matched to a gene: 4. The CDR3 protein is CASSYGQGVDTQYF. For the CDR3, the DNA is TGTGCCAGCAGTTATGGACAGGGCGTAGATACGCAGTATTTT.

The rearrangement uses TRBV6-2 or TRBV6-3 and TRBJ1-2, with D hard to call. V was trimmed by 0 bases and J by 14 bases, leaving 16 bases between them. The length of the CDR3 is 13 residues. CDR1 and CDR2 from the germline V gene are MNHEY and SVGEGT. Written as DNA, the CDR3 is TGTGCCAGCAGTTACTCGTTGAATTGGCCGGGAACCTTC. Translating gives CASSYSLNWPGTF.

V usage is TRBV6-5 and J usage is TRBJ2-7; 7 positions agree with TRBD1. V lost 6 bases to trimming and J lost 2 bases; unmatched junction nucleotides: 4. Germline CDR1 MNHEY, CDR2 SVGAGI. The CDR3 loop spans 13 amino acids. CDR3 region: CASSLGQTYEQYF. Written as DNA, the CDR3 is TGTGCCAGCAGCTTGGGACAGACCTACGAGCAGTACTTC.

The V and J genes are TRBV19 and TRBJ2-5; 7 bases fit TRBD1. CDR3 length: 14 residues. Germline V gene sequence: CDR1 LNHDA, CDR2 SQIVND (reference sequence). With 7 bases clipped from V and 4 bases from J, the junction kept 9 bases outside the gene matches. CDR3 in DNA: TGTGCCAGTAAATACACAGGGGTAGGAGAGACCCAGTACTTC. Encoded protein: CASKYTGVGETQYF.

V and J are TRBV23-1 and TRBJ2-1; 8 bases are a match to TRBD2. TRBV23-1 qualifies as an ORF whose function is uncertain. CDR3 length: 14 residues. V dropped 2 bases and J dropped 9; count of bases not matched to a gene: 6. CDR3 residues: CASSQGTSVAEQFF. The CDR3 DNA follows: TGCGCCAGCAGTCAAGGGACTAGTGTGGCTGAGCAGTTCTTC.

The V call is TRBV6-5, the J call TRBJ1-2; tentative D call: TRBD1 (5 bases). The V end was cut by 7 bases, the J end by 2 bases, with 17 bases between. Germline V gene lookup returns CDR1 MNHEY and CDR2 SVGAGI. The CDR3 sequence is 15 residues long. CDR3 DNA sequence: TGTGCCAGCACCTTACCCGGGACCTTCAACTATGGCTACACCTTC. Protein sequence: CASTLPGTFNYGYTF.

This rearrangement joins TRBV10-3 to TRBJ2-7; the match to TRBD2 covers 8 bases. The germline V gene encodes CDR1 ENHRY and CDR2 SYGVKD. Unmatched junction bases numbered 11, after V lost 2 bases and J lost 2 bases. The CDR3 covers 17 residues. CDR3 loop: CAISEGASGRRPYEQYV. DNA of the CDR3: TGTGCCATCAGTGAGGGGGCCAGCGGGAGAAGACCCTACGAGCAGTACGTC.